This T cell receptor (beta chain) is drawn from a study of blood T cells in healthy people across ages. With a J-beta primer mix and a sample-barcoded 5' primer, a second PCR ran 7 to 11 cycles. Samples each returned at least 2.5 million CDR3-containing paired-end reads. TCRdb called the 5' RACE reads again in MiXCR, with one record for every CDR3 protein. This table has 1.5 million to 2 million distinct CDR3 sequences, 49% appearing once. The donors, healthy Caucasians from Russia, were aged about 6 to 95. The sequenced sample consisted of blood. This clonotype was sampled from a woman aged 40 to 55 in good health.

The CDR3 DNA reads as TGTGCCATCAGTGATCGGACGGGAGACGAGCAGTACTTC. Protein: CAISDRTGDEQYF. The chain joins TRBV10-3 to TRBJ2-7; TRBD2 is a possible D gene (6 bases). This CDR3 has 13 amino acids. V lost 3 bases to trimming and J lost 5 bases, with 11 bases between them. Germline V gene sequence: CDR1 ENHRY, CDR2 SYGVKD.